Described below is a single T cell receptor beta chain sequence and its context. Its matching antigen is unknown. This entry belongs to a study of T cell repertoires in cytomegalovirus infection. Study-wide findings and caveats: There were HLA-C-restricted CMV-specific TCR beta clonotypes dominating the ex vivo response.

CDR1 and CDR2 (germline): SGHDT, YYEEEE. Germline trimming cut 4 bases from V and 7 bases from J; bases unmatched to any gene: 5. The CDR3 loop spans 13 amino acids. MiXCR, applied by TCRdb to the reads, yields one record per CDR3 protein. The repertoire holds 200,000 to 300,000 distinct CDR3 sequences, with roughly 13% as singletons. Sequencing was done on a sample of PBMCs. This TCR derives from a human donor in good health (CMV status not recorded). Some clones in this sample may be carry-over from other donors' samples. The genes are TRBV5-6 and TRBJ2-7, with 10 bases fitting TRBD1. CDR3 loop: CASSPDRGREQYF. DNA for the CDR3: TGTGCCAGCAGCCCGGACAGGGGGAGAGAGCAGTACTTC.